Here is one T cell receptor (beta chain) with its context. Some clones are missing from TCRdb's copy, which holds only in-frame ones; the method was immunoSEQ multiplex PCR. The sample holds about 560,000 clones; around 78% are singletons and the top ten take more than 10%. The sample is drawn from a study of shared clonotypes between healthy human individuals. The CDR3 extends over 16 amino acids. CDR1 SGHTA and CDR2 FQGTGA come from the germline V gene. Unmatched junction bases numbered 5, after V lost 0 bases and J lost 4 bases. The chain has TRBV7-3 and TRBJ2-7; TRBD1 matches at 11 bases. Sequenced sample: PBMCs. The source of this sequence is a woman between 35 and 50 years old in good health. Some clones in this sample may be carry-over from other donors' samples. The CDR3 region is CASSLTGTGGEYEQYF. CDR3 bases: TGTGCCAGCAGCTTAACAGGGACAGGGGGAGAATACGAGCAGTACTTC.